This T cell receptor beta chain was found in a study of blood T cell repertoires in COVID-19. In terms of age and location, participants ranged from about 18 to 100 years and lived in roughly 22 US areas. This CDR3 region has 21 residues. Only a few counts were recorded for this clone. Authors' analysis steps: Amplification of reference gene primers provided the estimated nucleated cell counts. Here immunoSEQ multiplex PCR was the method, and the copy in TCRdb shows in-frame clones only, minus some. From that table come the V and J calls and clone size; the DNA was used to work out D and trimming. The sample contains about 210,000 clones, about 87% of which appear only once.

The origin of this receptor is a man aged 18 to 35 with acute COVID-19. The chain uses TRBV21-1 and TRBJ2-5; the DNA was not compared with TRBD2, the D call given in the table. TRBV21-1 is listed as a pseudogene. Sequenced input: PBMCs or T cells enriched from blood (not recorded which). In nucleotides, the CDR3 is TGTGCCAGCAGCAAAGGAGTGGAGATCCGCGATCATCCCCAGTCCCAAGAGACCCAGTACTTC. Amino acid sequence: CASSKGVEIRDHPQSQETQYF.